This TCR beta chain was observed in a study of T cell changes during pregnancy in multiple sclerosis. The germline CDR1 and CDR2 sequences are SGHTA and FQGNSA. This CDR3 is built from 15 residues. V lost 5 bases, J lost 5 bases, and 6 bases stayed unmatched. Profiled with immunoSEQ multiplex PCR; TCRdb holds only in-frame clones, not every one. This sample yields about 68,000 clones, of which 90% are seen a single time; 1.4% to 1.5% belongs to the top ten. Sequenced material: peripheral blood, taken in the third trimester of pregnancy. J is TRBJ2-1 and V is TRBV7-2; 10 bases match TRBD2. This TCR was sampled from a female donor with multiple sclerosis, enrolled in a pregnancy study. The CDR3 reads CASSAISGGNNEQFF. The DNA for the CDR3 is TGTGCCAGCAGCGCCATTAGCGGGGGGAACAATGAGCAGTTCTTC. Using reference TRBV7-2 and TRBJ2-1 for the parts outside the CDR3, the full variable domain is GAGVSQSPSNKVTEKGKDVELRCDPISGHTALYWYRQSLGQGLEFLIYFQGNSAPDKSGLPSDRFSAERTGGSVSTLTIQRTQQEDSAVYLCASSAISGGNNEQFFGPGTRLTVL.